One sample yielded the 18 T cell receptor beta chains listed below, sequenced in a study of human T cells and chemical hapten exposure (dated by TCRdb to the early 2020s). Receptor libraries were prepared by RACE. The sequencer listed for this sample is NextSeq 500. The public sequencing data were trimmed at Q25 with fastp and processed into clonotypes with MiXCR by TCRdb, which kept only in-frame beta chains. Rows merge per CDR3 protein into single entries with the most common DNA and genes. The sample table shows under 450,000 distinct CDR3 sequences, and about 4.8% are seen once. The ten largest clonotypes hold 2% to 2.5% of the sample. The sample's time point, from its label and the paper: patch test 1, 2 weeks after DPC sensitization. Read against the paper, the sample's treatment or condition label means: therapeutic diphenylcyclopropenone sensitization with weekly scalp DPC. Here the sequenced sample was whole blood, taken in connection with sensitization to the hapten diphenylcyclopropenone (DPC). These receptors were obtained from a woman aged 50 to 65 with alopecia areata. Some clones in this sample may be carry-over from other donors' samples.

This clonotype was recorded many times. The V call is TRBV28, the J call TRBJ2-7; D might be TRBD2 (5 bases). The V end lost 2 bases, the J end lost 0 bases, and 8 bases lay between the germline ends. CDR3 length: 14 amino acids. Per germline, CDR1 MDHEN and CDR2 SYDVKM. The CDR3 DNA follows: TGTGCCAGCAGTTTAGCGGGCCGCTCCTACGAGCAGTACTTC. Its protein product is CASSLAGRSYEQYF.

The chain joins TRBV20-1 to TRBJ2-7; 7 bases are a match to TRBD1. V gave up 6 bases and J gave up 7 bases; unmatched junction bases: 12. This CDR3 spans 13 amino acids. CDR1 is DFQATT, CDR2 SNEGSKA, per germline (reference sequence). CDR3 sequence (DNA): TGCAGTGCCCTTGCACAGGGGCCCAGAGAGCAGTACTTC. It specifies CSALAQGPREQYF.

As DNA, the CDR3 is TGTGCCAGCAACCCCCCCGCAGACACTGAAGCTTTCTTT. It is translated as CASNPPADTEAFF. The rearrangement links TRBV7-9 to TRBJ1-1; no clear D. The ends were cut back, 7 bases at V and 3 bases at J, with 12 bases in the middle. The CDR3 runs 13 residues. CDR1 and CDR2 (germline): SEHNR, FQNEAQ (reference sequence).

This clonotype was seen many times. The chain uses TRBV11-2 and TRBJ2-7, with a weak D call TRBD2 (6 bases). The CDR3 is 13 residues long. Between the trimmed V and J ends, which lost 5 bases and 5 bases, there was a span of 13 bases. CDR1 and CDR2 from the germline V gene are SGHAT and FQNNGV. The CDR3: CASSPSPGDEQYF. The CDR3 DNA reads TGTGCCAGCAGCCCATCCCCGGGGGACGAGCAGTACTTC.

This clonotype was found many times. The CDR3 here is CASSPLDSFYGYTF. In DNA, the CDR3 is TGTGCCAGCTCACCGTTAGATTCTTTCTATGGCTACACCTTC. The J gene is TRBJ1-2, the V gene TRBV18; D is ambiguous. This CDR3 comprises 14 residues. Germline V gene lookup returns CDR1 KGHSH and CDR2 LQKENI. Trimming shortened V by 3 bases and J by 4 bases, and 12 bases separated the two germline ends.

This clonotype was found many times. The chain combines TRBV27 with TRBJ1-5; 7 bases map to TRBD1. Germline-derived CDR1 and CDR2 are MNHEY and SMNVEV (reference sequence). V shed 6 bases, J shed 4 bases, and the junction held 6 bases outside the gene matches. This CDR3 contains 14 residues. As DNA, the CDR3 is TGTGCCAGCAGCCTAACAGGGGTAAATCAGCCCCAGCATTTT. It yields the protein CASSLTGVNQPQHF.

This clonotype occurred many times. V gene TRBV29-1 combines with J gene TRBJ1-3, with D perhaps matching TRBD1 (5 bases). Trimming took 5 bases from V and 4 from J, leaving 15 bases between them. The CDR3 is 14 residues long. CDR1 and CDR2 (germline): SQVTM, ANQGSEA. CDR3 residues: CSVNRDLQGNTIYF. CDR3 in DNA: TGCAGCGTTAACCGGGACTTACAAGGAAACACCATATATTTT.

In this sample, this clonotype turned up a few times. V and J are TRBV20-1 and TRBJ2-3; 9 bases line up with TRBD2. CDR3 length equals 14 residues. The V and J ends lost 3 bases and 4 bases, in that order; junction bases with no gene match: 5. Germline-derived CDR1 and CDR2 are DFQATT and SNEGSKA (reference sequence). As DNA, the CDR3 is TGCAGTGCTAGCGCGGGGGGGCCCGCAGATACGCAGTATTTT. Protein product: CSASAGGPADTQYF.

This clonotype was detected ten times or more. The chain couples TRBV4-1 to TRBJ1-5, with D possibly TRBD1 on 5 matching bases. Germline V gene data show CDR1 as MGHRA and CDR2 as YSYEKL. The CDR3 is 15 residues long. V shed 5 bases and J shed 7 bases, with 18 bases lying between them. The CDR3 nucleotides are TGCGCCAGCAGCTCCTCCGGGACGGGGGTCCAGCCCCAGCATTTT. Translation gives CASSSSGTGVQPQHF.

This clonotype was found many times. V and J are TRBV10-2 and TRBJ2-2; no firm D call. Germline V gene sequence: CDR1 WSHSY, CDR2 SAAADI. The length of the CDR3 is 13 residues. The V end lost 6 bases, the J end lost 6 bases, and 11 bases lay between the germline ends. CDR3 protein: CASSEQNSGELFF. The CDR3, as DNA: TGCGCCAGCAGCGAACAGAATTCCGGGGAGCTGTTTTTT.

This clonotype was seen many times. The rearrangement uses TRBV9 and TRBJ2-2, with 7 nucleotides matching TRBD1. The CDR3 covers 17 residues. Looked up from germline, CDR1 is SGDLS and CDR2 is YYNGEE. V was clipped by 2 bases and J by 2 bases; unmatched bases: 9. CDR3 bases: TGTGCCAGCAGCGTCCCCCGACAGGGAGCAAACACCGGGGAGCTGTTTTTT. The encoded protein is CASSVPRQGANTGELFF.

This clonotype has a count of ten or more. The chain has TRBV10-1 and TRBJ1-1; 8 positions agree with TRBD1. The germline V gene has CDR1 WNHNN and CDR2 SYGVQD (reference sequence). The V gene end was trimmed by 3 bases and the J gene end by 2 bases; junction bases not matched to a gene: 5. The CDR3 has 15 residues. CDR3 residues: CASSDSGQGNTEAFF. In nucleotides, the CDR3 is TGCGCCAGCAGTGACTCCGGACAGGGCAACACTGAAGCTTTCTTT.

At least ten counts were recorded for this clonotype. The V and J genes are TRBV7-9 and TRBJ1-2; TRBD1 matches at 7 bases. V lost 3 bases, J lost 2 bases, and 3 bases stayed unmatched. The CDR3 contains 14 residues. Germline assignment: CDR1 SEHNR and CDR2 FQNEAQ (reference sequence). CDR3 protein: CASSLGQPNYGYTF. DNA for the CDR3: TGTGCCAGCAGCTTGGGACAGCCAAACTATGGCTACACCTTC.

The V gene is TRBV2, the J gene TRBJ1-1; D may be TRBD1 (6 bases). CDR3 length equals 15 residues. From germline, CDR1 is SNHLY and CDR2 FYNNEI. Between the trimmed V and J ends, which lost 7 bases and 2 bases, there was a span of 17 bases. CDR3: CASNPTGTFNTEAFF. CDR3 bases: TGTGCCAGCAACCCAACCGGGACATTCAACACTGAAGCTTTCTTT.

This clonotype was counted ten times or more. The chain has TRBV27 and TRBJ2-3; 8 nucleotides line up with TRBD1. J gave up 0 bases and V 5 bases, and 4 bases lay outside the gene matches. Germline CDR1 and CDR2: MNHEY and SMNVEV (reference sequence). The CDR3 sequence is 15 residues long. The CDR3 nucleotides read TGTGCCAGCAGTCAGGGGGCGCTGAGCACAGATACGCAGTATTTT. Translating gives CASSQGALSTDTQYF.

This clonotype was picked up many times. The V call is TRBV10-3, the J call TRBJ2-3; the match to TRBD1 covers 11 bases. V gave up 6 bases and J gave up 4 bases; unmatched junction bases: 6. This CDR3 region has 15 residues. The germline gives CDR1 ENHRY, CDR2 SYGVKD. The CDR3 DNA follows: TGTGCCATCAGATACGGACAGGGGGCCGCAGATACGCAGTATTTT. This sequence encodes CAIRYGQGAADTQYF.

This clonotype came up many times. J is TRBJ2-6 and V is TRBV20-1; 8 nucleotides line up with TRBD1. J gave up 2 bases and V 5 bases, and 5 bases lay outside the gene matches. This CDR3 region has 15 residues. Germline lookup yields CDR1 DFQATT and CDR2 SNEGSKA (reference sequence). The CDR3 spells CSASGGSAGANVLTF. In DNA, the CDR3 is TGCAGTGCTTCAGGGGGCAGTGCTGGGGCCAACGTCCTGACTTTC.

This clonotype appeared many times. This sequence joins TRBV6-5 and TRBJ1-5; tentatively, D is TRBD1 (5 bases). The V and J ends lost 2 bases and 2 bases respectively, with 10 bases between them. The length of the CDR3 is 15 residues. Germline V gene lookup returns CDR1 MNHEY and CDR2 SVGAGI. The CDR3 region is CASSYRQGGNQPQHF. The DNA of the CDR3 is TGTGCCAGCAGTTACAGGCAGGGCGGCAATCAGCCCCAGCATTTT.